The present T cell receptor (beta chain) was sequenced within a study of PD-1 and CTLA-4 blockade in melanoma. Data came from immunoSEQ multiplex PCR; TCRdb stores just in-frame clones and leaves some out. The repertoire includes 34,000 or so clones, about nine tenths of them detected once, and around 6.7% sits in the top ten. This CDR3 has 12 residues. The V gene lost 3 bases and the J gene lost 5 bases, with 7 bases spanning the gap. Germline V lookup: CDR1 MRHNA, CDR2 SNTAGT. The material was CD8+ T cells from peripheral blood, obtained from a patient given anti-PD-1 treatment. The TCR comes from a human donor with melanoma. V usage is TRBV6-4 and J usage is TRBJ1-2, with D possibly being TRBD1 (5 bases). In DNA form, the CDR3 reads TGTGCCAGCAGTGATGGGGGATATGGCTACACCTTC. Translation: CASSDGGYGYTF.